The rows below give T cell receptor beta chains drawn from one sample of a study of blood T cell repertoires in COVID-19. Profiling relied on immunoSEQ multiplex PCR, and the TCRdb table lists in-frame clones only, not all of them. Of over 100,000 clones in the sample, roughly four fifths were seen once. Sequenced material: peripheral blood. These receptors all come from a middle-aged man with active or convalescent COVID-19. Both conserved end residues are part of each CDR3. A D gene is named only where the DNA matches it firmly. Some rows mark clone size as missing; the rest say once, few, many or name a class of expanded clone.

TRBV5-1	TRBJ2-5	-	-	TGCGCCAGCAGCTTGGGGAATGGACAGAGAGAGACCCAGTACTTC	CASSLGNGQRETQYF
TRBV6-5	TRBJ2-5	-	-	TGTGCCAGCAGTTCAACGGGGAAAGAGACCCAGTACTTC	CASSSTGKETQYF
TRBV3-1/TRBV3-2	TRBJ1-2	-	-	TGTGCCAGCAGCCAAGGGGCCCTAGCTCTCACCTTC	CASSQGALALTF
TRBV5-1	TRBJ1-2	-	-	TGCGCCAGCAGCTTGGGATACTCGCCGGCAGGAGGGTATGGCTACACCTTC	CASSLGYSPAGGYGYTF
TRBV11-2	TRBJ1-2	-	-	TGTGCCAGCAGCTTAGATTTGGCAGGCGGGGGCTACACCTTC	CASSLDLAGGGYTF
TRBV12-5	TRBJ2-2	-	-	TGTGCTAGTGTCACACAGGGAGGGGACACCGGGGAGCTGTTTTTT	CASVTQGGDTGELFF
TRBV27	TRBJ1-1	-	TRBD1	TGTGCCAGCAGCGGGACAGGGAACGAAGCTTTCTTT	CASSGTGNEAFF
TRBV9	TRBJ2-1	-	-	TGTGCCAGCAGCGTAGCGGCAGGGTCCTACAATGAGCAGTTCTTC	CASSVAAGSYNEQFF
TRBV5-8	TRBJ1-1	-	TRBD1	TGTGCCAGCAGCGTCGGGACAGGGGGCGGTAACACTGAAGCTTTCTTT	CASSVGTGGGNTEAFF
TRBV14	TRBJ2-5	-	TRBD2	TGTGCCAGCAGGCTTCACGGGGGGGAGACCCAGTACTTC	CASRLHGGETQYF
TRBV7-2	TRBJ2-4	-	-	TGTGCCAGCAGCTTCTCGGAGGGCTCCAAAAACATTCAGTACTTC	CASSFSEGSKNIQYF
TRBV11-1	TRBJ2-7	-	TRBD1	TGTGCCAGCAGCTCCTCCCGGACAGGGCTCCTTTCCGAGCAGTACTTC	CASSSSRTGLLSEQYF
TRBV2	TRBJ2-2	-	-	TGTGCCAGCAGTTTGGCCGAGAACACCGGGGAGCTGTTTTTT	CASSLAENTGELFF
TRBV11-2	TRBJ1-3	-	-	TGTGCCAGCAGCCTGAGACACCTAATACCTTCCATATATTTT	CASSLRHLIPSIYF
TRBV3-1/TRBV3-2	TRBJ1-6	-	TRBD1	TGTGCCAGCAGCTTAAGAGGGACAGGGGGCTATAATTCACCCCTCCACTTT	CASSLRGTGGYNSPLHF
TRBV5-1	TRBJ1-3	-	-	TGCGCCAGCACCTTGGGAGAATTCTCTGGAAACACCATATATTTT	CASTLGEFSGNTIYF
TRBV30	TRBJ1-2	-	-	TGTGCCTGGAGTGTAGAGGCCAGGACTCCGCACACCTTC	CAWSVEARTPHTF
TRBV19	TRBJ2-2	-	TRBD1	TGTGCCAGTGTCTCCGGGACAGTGAACACCGGGGAGCTGTTTTTT	CASVSGTVNTGELFF
TRBV5-1	TRBJ2-2	-	-	TGCGCCACCGCCCGCGGGGGCCTTACGAACACCGGGGAGCTGTTTTTT	CATARGGLTNTGELFF
TRBV2	TRBJ1-2	-	TRBD1	TGTGCCAGCAGGGCCGGACAGGATTCTGGCTACACCTTC	CASRAGQDSGYTF
TRBV6-6	TRBJ1-3	many	-	TGTGCCAGCAGTATGACAGGCGGTTCTGGAAACACCATATATTTT	CASSMTGGSGNTIYF
TRBV10-3	TRBJ1-2	-	TRBD1	TGTGCCATCAGTCGACAGGGGGCTCTGGACTATGGCTACACCTTC	CAISRQGALDYGYTF
TRBV11-2	TRBJ2-1	-	TRBD2	TGTGCCAGCAGCCCCCGGGGGGGCGGGGGGGCTCCTGAGCAGTTCTTC	CASSPRGGGGAPEQFF
TRBV7-3	TRBJ1-5	-	-	TGTGCCAGCAGCCCACAACGACAGGAGCAAAATCAGCCCCAGCATTTT	CASSPQRQEQNQPQHF
TRBV14	TRBJ2-2	few	-	TGTGCCAGCAGCCAAGATTCCAGGAACACCGGGGAGCTGTTTTTT	CASSQDSRNTGELFF
TRBV19	TRBJ1-3	-	TRBD1	TGTGCCAGTTACCCGACAGGGCCCGGAAACACCATATATTTT	CASYPTGPGNTIYF
TRBV7-2	TRBJ1-2	-	TRBD1	TGTGCCAGCAGTTCCGGGACAGGGGGTTGGGGCTACACCTTC	CASSSGTGGWGYTF
TRBV5-8	TRBJ2-7	-	-	TGTGCCAGCAGCTCGCAGGGTTTCTACGAGCAGTACTTC	CASSSQGFYEQYF
TRBV5-1	TRBJ1-2	-	TRBD1	TGCGCCAGCAGCTCAGGACAGGGTCTACATGGCTACACCTTC	CASSSGQGLHGYTF
TRBV6-6	TRBJ1-1	-	-	TGTGCCAGCAGTTACTCGATCAGGGGAAACGGGCTGTGGGCTTTCTTT	CASSYSIRGNGLWAFF
TRBV6-4	TRBJ2-1	-	TRBD2	TGTGCCAGCAGTGACTCATTCGGGCGGGGGGTCGACAATGAGCAGTTCTTC	CASSDSFGRGVDNEQFF